This TCR beta chain was found in a study of blood T cell repertoires in COVID-19. V lost 3 bases, J lost 2 bases, and 4 bases stayed unmatched. Germline V lookup: CDR1 MGHDK, CDR2 SYGVNS. The CDR3 is 15 residues long. The data were produced by immunoSEQ multiplex PCR, yet TCRdb's version contains in-frame clones alone and is incomplete. The data contain around 140,000 clones, nearly 85% of them singletons. V and J are TRBV25-1 and TRBJ2-7; 10 nucleotides match TRBD1. Material for sequencing was peripheral blood. The sequence was collected from a human donor in a cohort sampled during active COVID-19. CDR3: CASSDDGQGAYEQYF. The CDR3 DNA sequence: TGTGCCAGCAGTGATGACGGACAGGGGGCCTACGAGCAGTACTTC.